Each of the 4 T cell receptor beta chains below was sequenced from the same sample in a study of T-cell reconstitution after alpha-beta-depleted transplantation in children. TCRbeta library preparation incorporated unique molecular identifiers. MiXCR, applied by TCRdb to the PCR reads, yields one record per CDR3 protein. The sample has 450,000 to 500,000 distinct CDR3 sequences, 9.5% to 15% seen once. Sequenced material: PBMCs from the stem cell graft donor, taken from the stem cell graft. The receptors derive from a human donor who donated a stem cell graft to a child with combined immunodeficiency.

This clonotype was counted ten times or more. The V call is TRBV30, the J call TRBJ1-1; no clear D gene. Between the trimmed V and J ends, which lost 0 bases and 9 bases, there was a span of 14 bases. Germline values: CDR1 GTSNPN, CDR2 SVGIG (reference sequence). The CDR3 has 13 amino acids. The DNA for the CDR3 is TGTGCCTGGAGTGTAGCCGGTTCGGTAAAAGCTTTCTTT. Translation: CAWSVAGSVKAFF. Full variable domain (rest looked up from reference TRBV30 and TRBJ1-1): SQTIHQWPATLVQPVGSPLSLECTVEGTSNPNLYWYRQAAGRGLQLLFYSVGIGQISSEVPQNLSASRPQDRQFILSSKKLLLSDSGFYLCAWSVAGSVKAFFGQGTRLTVV.

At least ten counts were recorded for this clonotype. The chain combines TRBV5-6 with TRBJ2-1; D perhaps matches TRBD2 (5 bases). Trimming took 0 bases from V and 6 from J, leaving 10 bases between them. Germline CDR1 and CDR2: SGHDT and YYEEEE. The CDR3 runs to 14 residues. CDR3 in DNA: TGTGCCAGCAGCTTGGGGAGGTGGGGCAATGAGCAGTTCTTC. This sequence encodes CASSLGRWGNEQFF.

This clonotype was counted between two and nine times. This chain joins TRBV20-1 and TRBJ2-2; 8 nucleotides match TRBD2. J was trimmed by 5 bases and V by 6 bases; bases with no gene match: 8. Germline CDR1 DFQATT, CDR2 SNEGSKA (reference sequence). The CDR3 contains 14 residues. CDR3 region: CSAVSGRGTGELFF. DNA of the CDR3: TGCAGTGCCGTAAGCGGGAGAGGAACCGGGGAGCTGTTTTTT.

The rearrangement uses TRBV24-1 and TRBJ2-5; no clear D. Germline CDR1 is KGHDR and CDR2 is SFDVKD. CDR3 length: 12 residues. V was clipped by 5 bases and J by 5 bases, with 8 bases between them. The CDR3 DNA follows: TGTGCCACCAGTGCCCCGGGTGAGACCCAGTACTTC. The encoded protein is CATSAPGETQYF.